These 16 T cell receptor beta chains were all obtained from the same sample, sequenced in a study of monozygotic twins with inflammatory bowel disease. From the 5' RACE reads, TCRdb lists one entry per CDR3 protein and no DNA. Its clone listing holds roughly 150,000 distinct CDR3 sequences. Sequenced input: blood. The receptors shown here come from a human donor with ulcerative colitis or Crohn's disease, or a healthy co-twin of an affected twin (not recorded which).

The chain recombines TRBV5-1 with TRBJ1-2; the D gene TCRdb calls, TRBD1, cannot be checked with no DNA. Germline V gene sequence: CDR1 SGHRS, CDR2 YFSETQ. This CDR3 region has 15 residues. CDR3 sequence: CASSSRQGADYGYTF.

The V gene is TRBV27, the J gene TRBJ1-4; absent DNA, TCRdb's TRBD1 call cannot be checked. This CDR3 spans 14 amino acids. Germline CDR1 reads MNHEY; CDR2 reads SMNVEV (reference sequence). CDR3 protein: CASSRQGGIVKLFF.

This chain joins TRBV3-1 and TRBJ2-3; the D call of TRBD2 rests on TCRdb alone, since no DNA is present to check it. Germline V gene sequence: CDR1 LGHDT, CDR2 YNNKEL (reference sequence). The length of the CDR3 is 16 residues. CDR3 protein: CASSHLAGGLDTTQYF.

The chain has TRBV5-5 and TRBJ2-7; TCRdb names TRBD2, which stays unverified in the absence of DNA. The germline V gene encodes CDR1 SGHKS and CDR2 YYEKEE (reference sequence). CDR3 length: 15 amino acids. The CDR3 reads CASSLVVSLSYEQYF. Filled out from reference TRBV5-5 and TRBJ2-7, the complete variable domain reads DAGVTQSPTHLIKTRGQQVTLRCSPISGHKSVSWYQQVLGQGPQFIFQYYEKEERGRGNFPDRFSARQFPNYSSELNVNALLLGDSALYLCASSLVVSLSYEQYFGPGTRLTVT.

The chain uses TRBV29-1 and TRBJ1-1. The CDR3 runs to 11 residues. Per the germline V gene, CDR1 is SQVTM and CDR2 is ANQGSEA. The CDR3 protein is CSVGESSWAFF.

V is TRBV3-1 and J is TRBJ2-1. This CDR3 spans 14 amino acids. The germline CDR1 and CDR2 sequences are LGHDT and YNNKEL (reference sequence). The CDR3 is CASSQDRPFNEQFF.

This chain links TRBV12-3 or TRBV12-4 with TRBJ2-1; TCRdb outputs TRBD2, but without DNA this stays unchecked. There are 16 residues in the CDR3. This CDR3 reads CASSWTSGGAFDEQFF.

This chain joins TRBV4-1 and TRBJ2-2; TCRdb selects TRBD2, and the lack of DNA leaves this call unchecked. Germline V gene sequence: CDR1 MGHRA, CDR2 YSYEKL. This CDR3 region has 16 residues. This chain's CDR3 is CASSQGGPGNTGELFF.

The chain carries TRBV6-5 and TRBJ1-1; TCRdb's D call of TRBD1 is untestable without DNA. The germline V gene encodes CDR1 MNHEY and CDR2 SVGAGI. The CDR3 has 14 residues. CDR3 protein: CASRIGGANKEAFF.

CDR3 residues: CASSLTGLNTEAFF. The rearrangement joins TRBV7-9 to TRBJ1-1. Germline V gene data show CDR1 as SEHNR and CDR2 as FQNEAQ (reference sequence). This CDR3 contains 14 residues.

V and J are TRBV23-1 and TRBJ1-4; TCRdb selects TRBD1, and the lack of DNA leaves this call unchecked. TRBV23-1 is annotated as an ORF whose role is uncertain. The CDR3 extends over 14 amino acids. This CDR3 reads CASSHLGEEEKLFF.

The chain links TRBV7-6 to TRBJ1-6; TCRdb's D gene call, TRBD1, goes unchecked for lack of DNA. The V gene's germline CDR1 is SGHVS and CDR2 FNYEAQ. This CDR3 has 15 residues. CDR3 loop: CASSRGQGSDSPLHF.

This rearrangement joins TRBV20-1 to TRBJ2-3; there is no DNA to check the TCRdb D call of TRBD1. This CDR3 contains 12 residues. CDR1 is DFQATT and CDR2 is SNEGSKA in the germline V gene (reference sequence). The CDR3 region is CSASRPTDTQYF.

This chain joins TRBV7-8 and TRBJ1-1; lacking DNA, the TRBD1 call made by TCRdb goes unchecked. This CDR3 is 15 amino acids long. Germline-derived CDR1 and CDR2 are SGHVS and FQNEAQ. CDR3 protein: CASSLEGHPLGGAFF.

V usage is TRBV6-4 and J usage is TRBJ2-1; the TRBD1 assignment by TCRdb is unverifiable without DNA. The CDR3 spans 16 residues. CDR1 and CDR2 from the germline V gene are MRHNA and SNTAGT. The CDR3 here is CASSDSAEGPYNEQFF.

The rearrangement uses TRBV4-2 and TRBJ1-1. This CDR3 spans 12 amino acids. Looked up from germline, CDR1 is LGHNA and CDR2 is YNFKEQ. CDR3 protein: CASSQDQRVACF.